What follows are 18 T cell receptor beta chains derived from one specimen sequenced in a study of cytomegalovirus exposure and HLA in healthy donors. It was with 60 Vbeta and 13 Jbeta primers that the PCR ran. Libraries were prepared by immunoSEQ multiplex PCR; TCRdb keeps only in-frame clonotypes and omits some of them. The sample has fewer than 200,000 clones; 70% to 80% are singletons. The sample consisted of PBMCs. All receptors derive from a man aged 40-49 years in good health and CMV-seronegative.

V is TRBV7-9 and J is TRBJ1-5; D uncertain. This CDR3 region has 13 residues. CDR1 is SEHNR and CDR2 is FQNEAQ in the germline V gene (reference sequence). V was pared by 5 bases and J by 6 bases, with 11 bases between. For the CDR3, the DNA is TGTGCCAGCAGCCAGACTGGAGGTCAGCCCCAGCATTTT. It codes for CASSQTGGQPQHF.

This clone was counted between two and nine times. V and J are TRBV6-6 and TRBJ1-5; 9 bases are shared with TRBD1. The length of the CDR3 is 14 residues. V shed 8 bases, J shed 0 bases, and the junction held 2 bases outside the gene matches. Looked up from germline, CDR1 is MNHNY and CDR2 is SVGAGI (reference sequence). The CDR3 nucleotides are TGTGCCAGCGGGGACAGGGCTAGCAATCAGCCCCAGCATTTT. This translates into CASGDRASNQPQHF.

The chain carries TRBV2 and TRBJ2-7, with D tentatively TRBD2 (7 bases). The CDR3 contains 12 residues. Germline values: CDR1 SNHLY, CDR2 FYNNEI. V was trimmed by 8 bases and J by 7 bases, leaving 15 bases between them. DNA of the CDR3: TGTGCCAGCCGGGGGGCAGGGAATGAGCAGTACTTC. It yields the protein CASRGAGNEQYF.

V gene TRBV23-1 combines with J gene TRBJ2-7; 8 bases line up with TRBD1. TRBV23-1 belongs to the ORF category, with a function that is uncertain. With V trimmed by 10 bases and J by 3 bases, 17 bases remained unmatched. This CDR3 has 16 amino acids. CDR3 DNA sequence: TGCGCCACTCCATTCCCTCGGCAGGGGGCGTTCTACGAGCAGTACTTC. Translation: CATPFPRQGAFYEQYF.

This rearrangement joins TRBV19 to TRBJ2-3, with 7 nucleotides matching TRBD1. The trim removed 1 base at V and 2 bases at J, leaving 3 bases unmatched. Germline V lookup: CDR1 LNHDA, CDR2 SQIVND (reference sequence). The CDR3 is 15 amino acids. The CDR3 DNA is TGTGCCAGTAGTATAGGACAGGGCCTCACAGATACGCAGTATTTT. This codes for CASSIGQGLTDTQYF.

Sample share makes this clone medium-sized. The chain recombines TRBV6-5 with TRBJ1-4; D possibly corresponds to TRBD1 (6 bases). Germline CDR1 and CDR2: MNHEY and SVGAGI. Trimming shortened V by 6 bases and J by 1 base, and 12 bases separated the two germline ends. The CDR3 covers 15 residues. The CDR3 reads CASSPSQGTNEKLFF. CDR3 sequence (DNA): TGTGCCAGCAGCCCCTCACAGGGAACTAATGAAAAACTGTTTTTT.

This clone occurred a few times. The chain combines TRBV4-2 with TRBJ2-7; D perhaps matches TRBD1 (5 bases). The germline V gene has CDR1 LGHNA and CDR2 YNFKEQ. V was clipped by 2 bases and J by 2 bases, with 10 bases between them. CDR3 length: 14 residues. The CDR3, as DNA: TGTGCCAGCAGCCAATTAGGGGCCACCTACGAGCAGTACTTC. As protein: CASSQLGATYEQYF.

This chain connects TRBV5-6 to TRBJ2-7; TRBD1 matches at 9 bases. Germline CDR1 SGHDT, CDR2 YYEEEE. V shed 4 bases and J 6 bases; nucleotides not matched to a gene: 11. This CDR3 contains 15 residues. The DNA of the CDR3 is TGTGCCAGCAGCCCCGACGGGACAGGGTTTAGCGAGCAGTACTTC. Encoded protein: CASSPDGTGFSEQYF.

The chain carries TRBV7-2 and TRBJ1-4, with TRBD1 matching over 7 bases. CDR3 length equals 18 residues. Germline-derived CDR1 and CDR2 are SGHTA and FQGNSA. V lost 5 bases and J lost 0; bases outside the gene matches: 12. CDR3 residues: CASSQQRRTGATNEKLFF. CDR3 bases: TGTGCCAGCAGCCAGCAGAGAAGAACAGGGGCAACTAATGAAAAACTGTTTTTT.

The chain has TRBV9 and TRBJ2-3; 11 positions agree with TRBD2. Germline V gene data show CDR1 as SGDLS and CDR2 as YYNGEE. The junction had 7 bases not matched to a gene; V was cut back by 3 bases and J by 7 bases. The CDR3 length is 15 residues. CDR3 residues: CASSAASGGRNTQYF. CDR3 nucleotide sequence: TGTGCCAGCAGCGCGGCTAGCGGGGGGCGGAATACGCAGTATTTT.

The chain has TRBV29-1 and TRBJ2-4; D perhaps matches TRBD2 (6 bases). The CDR3 spans 14 residues. Germline lookup yields CDR1 SQVTM and CDR2 ANQGSEA. The V end lost 5 bases, the J end lost 0 bases, and 11 bases lay between the germline ends. As DNA, the CDR3 is TGCAGCGTTTTGGAGGGGACAGCCAAAAACATTCAGTACTTC. Translation: CSVLEGTAKNIQYF.

The chain employs TRBV28 and TRBJ1-6, with 10 bases lining up with TRBD1. This CDR3 has 15 amino acids. V shed 6 bases and J 11 bases; nucleotides not matched to a gene: 10. Per germline, CDR1 MDHEN and CDR2 SYDVKM. The chain's CDR3 is CASSAQGQGYPPLHF. The CDR3 DNA follows: TGTGCCAGCAGCGCCCAGGGACAGGGGTATCCACCCCTCCACTTT. Full variable domain (missing parts from reference TRBV28 and TRBJ1-6): DVKVTQSSRYLVKRTGEKVFLECVQDMDHENMFWYRQDPGLGLRLIYFSYDVKMKEKGDIPEGYSVSREKKERFSLILESASTNQTSMYLCASSAQGQGYPPLHFGNGTRLTVT.

CDR3 region: CASSGEGIGYEQYF. CDR3 coding DNA: TGTGCCAGCAGCGGGGAGGGAATCGGCTACGAGCAGTACTTC. This sequence joins TRBV9 and TRBJ2-7; 7 bases map to TRBD2. V lost 3 bases, J lost 3 bases, and 6 bases stayed unmatched. Looked up from germline, CDR1 is SGDLS and CDR2 is YYNGEE. CDR3 length: 14 residues.

The V call is TRBV5-1, the J call TRBJ1-4, with 8 bases identical to TRBD1. The CDR3 consists of 15 residues. V shed 2 bases and J 7 bases; nucleotides not matched to a gene: 7. Looked up from germline, CDR1 is SGHRS and CDR2 is YFSETQ. CDR3 nucleotide sequence: TGCGCCAGCAGCTTAGGACAGGGCGTGGGTGAAAAACTGTTTTTT. Translating it yields CASSLGQGVGEKLFF.

This clone was seen more than once but under ten times. The gene calls are TRBV11-2 and TRBJ2-7; D is unclear. Germline V gene lookup returns CDR1 SGHAT and CDR2 FQNNGV. Trimming took 2 bases from V and 2 from J, leaving 10 bases between them. The CDR3 sequence is 14 residues long. The CDR3 DNA sequence: TGTGCCAGCAGCTTAACAACAGTAACCTACGAGCAGTACTTC. It yields the protein CASSLTTVTYEQYF.

This chain links TRBV13 with TRBJ2-2; 7 bases are a match to TRBD2. This CDR3 contains 16 residues. Trimming cost V 4 bases and J 5 bases; bases outside gene matches: 10. Germline loops: CDR1 PRHDT, CDR2 FYEKMQ (reference sequence). The CDR3 nucleotides read TGTGCCAGCAGCTCCCTTTACAGCGGGATAACCGGGGAGCTGTTTTTT. Amino acid sequence: CASSSLYSGITGELFF. The variable domain in full, with the rest retrieved from reference TRBV13 and TRBJ2-2, is AAGVIQSPRHLIKEKRETATLKCYPIPRHDTVYWYQQGPGQDPQFLISFYEKMQSDKGSIPDRFSAQQFSDYHSELNMSSLELGDSALYFCASSSLYSGITGELFFGEGSRLTVL.

This clone was counted a few times. The V gene is TRBV4-1, the J gene TRBJ2-2, with 15 bases lining up with TRBD2. V lost 4 bases and J lost 9; bases outside the gene matches: 9. The CDR3 length is 17 residues. Germline V gene sequence: CDR1 MGHRA, CDR2 YSYEKL. The CDR3 spells CASSPERTSGGGRELFF. CDR3 sequence (DNA): TGCGCCAGCAGCCCGGAAAGGACTAGCGGGGGGGGAAGGGAGCTGTTTTTT.

The genes are TRBV19 and TRBJ1-1; D unresolved. Germline V lookup: CDR1 LNHDA, CDR2 SQIVND (reference sequence). V was pared by 6 bases and J by 1 base, with 6 bases between. The CDR3 is 12 amino acids. CDR3 bases: TGTGCCAGTAGAGCCGGGAACACTGAAGCTTTCTTT. Translated: CASRAGNTEAFF.